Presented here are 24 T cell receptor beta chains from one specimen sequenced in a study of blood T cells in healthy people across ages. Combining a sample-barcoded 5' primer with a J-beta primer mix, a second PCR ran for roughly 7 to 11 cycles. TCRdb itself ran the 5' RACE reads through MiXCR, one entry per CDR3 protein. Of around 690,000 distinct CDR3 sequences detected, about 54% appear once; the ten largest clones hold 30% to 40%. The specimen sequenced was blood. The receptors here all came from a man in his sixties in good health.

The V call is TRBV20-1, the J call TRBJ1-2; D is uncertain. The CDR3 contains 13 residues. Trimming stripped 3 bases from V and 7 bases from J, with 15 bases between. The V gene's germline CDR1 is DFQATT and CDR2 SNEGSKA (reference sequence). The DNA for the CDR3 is TGCAGTGCTAGTCCTAAAGGCCAGGCTGGCTACACCTTC. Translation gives CSASPKGQAGYTF.

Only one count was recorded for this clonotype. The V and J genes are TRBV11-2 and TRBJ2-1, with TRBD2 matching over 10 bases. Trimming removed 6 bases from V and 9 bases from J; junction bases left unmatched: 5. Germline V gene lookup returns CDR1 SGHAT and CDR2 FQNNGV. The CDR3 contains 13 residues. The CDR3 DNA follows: TGTGCCAGCAGTAAGGGACTAGCGTCTGAGCAGTTCTTC. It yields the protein CASSKGLASEQFF. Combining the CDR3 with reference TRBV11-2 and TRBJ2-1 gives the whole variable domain EAGVAQSPRYKIIEKRQSVAFWCNPISGHATLYWYQQILGQGPKLLIQFQNNGVVDDSQLPKDRFSAERLKGVDSTLKIQPAKLEDSAVYLCASSKGLASEQFFGPGTRLTVL.

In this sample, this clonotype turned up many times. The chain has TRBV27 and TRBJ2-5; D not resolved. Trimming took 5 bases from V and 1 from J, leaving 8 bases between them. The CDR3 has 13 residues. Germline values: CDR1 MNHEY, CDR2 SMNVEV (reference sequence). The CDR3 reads CASSPSSQETQYF. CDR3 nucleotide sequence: TGTGCCAGCAGTCCCTCCTCCCAAGAGACCCAGTACTTC.

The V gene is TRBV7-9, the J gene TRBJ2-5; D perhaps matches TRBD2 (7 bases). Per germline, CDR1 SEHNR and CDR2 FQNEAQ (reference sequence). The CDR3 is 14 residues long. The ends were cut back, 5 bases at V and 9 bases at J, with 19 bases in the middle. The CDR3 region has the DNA TGTGCCAGCAGCCCGGGACACCCTGCGGGGGCCCAGTACTTC. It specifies CASSPGHPAGAQYF.

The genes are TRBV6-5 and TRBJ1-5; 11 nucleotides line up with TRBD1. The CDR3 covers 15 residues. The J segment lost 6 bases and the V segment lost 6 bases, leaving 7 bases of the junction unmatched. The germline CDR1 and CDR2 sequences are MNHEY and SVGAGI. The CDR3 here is CASSRTGGAGQPQHF. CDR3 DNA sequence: TGTGCCAGCAGCCGGACAGGGGGCGCGGGTCAGCCCCAGCATTTT.

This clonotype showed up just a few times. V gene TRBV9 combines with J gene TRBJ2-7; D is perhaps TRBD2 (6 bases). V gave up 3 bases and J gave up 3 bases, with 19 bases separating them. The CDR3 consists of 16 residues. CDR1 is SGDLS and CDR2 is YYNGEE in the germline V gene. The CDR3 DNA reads TGTGCCAGCAGCGCCCAGTCGGGGGATGGCGTCTACGAGCAGTACTTC. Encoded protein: CASSAQSGDGVYEQYF.

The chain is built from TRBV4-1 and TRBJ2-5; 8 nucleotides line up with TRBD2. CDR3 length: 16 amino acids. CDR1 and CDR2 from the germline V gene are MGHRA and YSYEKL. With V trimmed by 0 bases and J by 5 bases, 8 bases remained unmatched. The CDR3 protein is CASSQESGTGGETQYF. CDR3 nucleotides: TGCGCCAGCAGCCAAGAGTCAGGGACGGGAGGGGAGACCCAGTACTTC.

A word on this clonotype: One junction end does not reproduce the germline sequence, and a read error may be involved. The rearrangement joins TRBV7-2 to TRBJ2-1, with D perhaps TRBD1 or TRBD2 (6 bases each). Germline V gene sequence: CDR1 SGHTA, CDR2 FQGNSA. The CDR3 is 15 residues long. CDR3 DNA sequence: TGCGCCAGCAGCCTCAGACTAGTGGGGGGCGATGAGCAGTTCTTC. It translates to CASSLRLVGGDEQFF.

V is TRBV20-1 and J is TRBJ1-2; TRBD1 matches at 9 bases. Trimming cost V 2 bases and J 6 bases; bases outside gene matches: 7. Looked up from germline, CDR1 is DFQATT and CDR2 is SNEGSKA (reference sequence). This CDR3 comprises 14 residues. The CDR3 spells CSARLGQGFDGYTF. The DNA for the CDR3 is TGCAGTGCTAGACTTGGACAGGGGTTCGATGGCTACACCTTC.

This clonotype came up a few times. CDR3 DNA sequence: TGTGCCAGCAGCCAGGCTGGGGAGACCCAGTACTTC. Encoded protein: CASSQAGETQYF. This chain uses TRBV3-1 with TRBJ2-5; D gene unclear. This CDR3 has 12 amino acids. In germline, CDR1 is LGHDT, CDR2 YNNKEL (reference sequence). V lost 3 bases, J lost 5 bases, and 7 bases lay in between.

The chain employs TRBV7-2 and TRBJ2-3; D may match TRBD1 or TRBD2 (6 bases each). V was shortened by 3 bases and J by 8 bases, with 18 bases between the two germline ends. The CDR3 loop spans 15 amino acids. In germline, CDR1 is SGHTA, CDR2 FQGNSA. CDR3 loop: CASSLEGGGVGTQYF. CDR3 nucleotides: TGTGCCAGCAGCTTGGAGGGGGGCGGGGTGGGTACGCAGTATTTT.

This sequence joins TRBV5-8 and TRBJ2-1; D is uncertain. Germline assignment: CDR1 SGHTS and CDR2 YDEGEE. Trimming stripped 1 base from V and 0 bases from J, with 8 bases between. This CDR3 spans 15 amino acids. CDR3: CASSLYDLSYNEQFF. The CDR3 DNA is TGTGCCAGCAGCTTGTATGATCTCTCCTACAATGAGCAGTTCTTC.

DNA for the CDR3: TGCAGTGCTAGACCTGCTCTTGGTGTCGACACTGAAGCTTTCTTT. As protein: CSARPALGVDTEAFF. The V call is TRBV20-1, the J call TRBJ1-1; D gene unclear. Trimming stripped 2 bases from V and 3 bases from J, with 16 bases between. Per the germline V gene, CDR1 is DFQATT and CDR2 is SNEGSKA (reference sequence). The CDR3 is made up of 15 amino acids.

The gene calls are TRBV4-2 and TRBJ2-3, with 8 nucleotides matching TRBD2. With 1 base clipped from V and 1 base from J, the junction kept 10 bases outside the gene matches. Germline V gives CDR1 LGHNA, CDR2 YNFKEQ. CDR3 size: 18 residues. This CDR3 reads CASSQGRSRRGGTDTQYF. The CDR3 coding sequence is TGTGCCAGCAGCCAAGGAAGGTCGAGGCGGGGGGGCACAGATACGCAGTATTTT.

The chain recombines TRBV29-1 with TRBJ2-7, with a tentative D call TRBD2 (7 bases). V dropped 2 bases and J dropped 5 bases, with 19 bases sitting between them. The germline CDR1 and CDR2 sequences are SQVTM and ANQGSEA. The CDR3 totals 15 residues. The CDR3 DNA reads TGCAGCGTTGAATCCCGGGGGGCACAACTCCACGAGCAGTACTTC. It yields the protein CSVESRGAQLHEQYF.

The CDR3 DNA is TGTGCCATCAGTGATGGGACAGGCAACTACGAGCAGTACTTC. Its protein is CAISDGTGNYEQYF. The V call is TRBV10-3, the J call TRBJ2-7; 8 nucleotides agree with TRBD1. This CDR3 region has 14 residues. Unmatched junction bases numbered 4, after V lost 3 bases and J lost 3 bases. The V gene's germline CDR1 is ENHRY and CDR2 SYGVKD.

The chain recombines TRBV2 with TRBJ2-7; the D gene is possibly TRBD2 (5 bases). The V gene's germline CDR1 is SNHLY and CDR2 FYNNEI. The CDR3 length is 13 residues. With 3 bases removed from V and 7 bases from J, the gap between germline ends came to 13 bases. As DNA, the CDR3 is TGTGCCAGCAGTGAGGATTCGTCGGGGGAGCAGTACTTC. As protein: CASSEDSSGEQYF.

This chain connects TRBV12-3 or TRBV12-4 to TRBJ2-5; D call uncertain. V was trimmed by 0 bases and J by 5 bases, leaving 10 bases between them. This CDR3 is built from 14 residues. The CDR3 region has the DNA TGTGCCAGCAGTTTAGCGAACCCAAGGGAGACCCAGTACTTC. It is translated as CASSLANPRETQYF.

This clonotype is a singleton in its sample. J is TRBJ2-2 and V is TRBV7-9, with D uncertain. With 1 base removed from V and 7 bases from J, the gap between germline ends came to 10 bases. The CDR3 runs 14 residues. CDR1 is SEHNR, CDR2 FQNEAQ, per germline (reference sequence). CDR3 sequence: CASSLVAKNGELFF. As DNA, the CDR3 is TGTGCCAGCAGCTTAGTGGCGAAAAACGGGGAGCTGTTTTTT. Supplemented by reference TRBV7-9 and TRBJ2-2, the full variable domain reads DTGVSQNPRHKITKRGQNVTFRCDPISEHNRLYWYRQTLGQGPEFLTYFQNEAQLEKSRLLSDRFSAERPKGSFSTLEIQRTEQGDSAMYLCASSLVAKNGELFFGEGSRLTVL.

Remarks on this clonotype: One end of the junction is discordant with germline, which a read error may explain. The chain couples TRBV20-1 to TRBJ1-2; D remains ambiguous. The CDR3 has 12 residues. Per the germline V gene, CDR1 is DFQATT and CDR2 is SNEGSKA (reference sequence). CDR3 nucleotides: TGCAGTATCCCAATCCGCGGAGATGGTTACACCTTC. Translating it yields CSIPIRGDGYTF.

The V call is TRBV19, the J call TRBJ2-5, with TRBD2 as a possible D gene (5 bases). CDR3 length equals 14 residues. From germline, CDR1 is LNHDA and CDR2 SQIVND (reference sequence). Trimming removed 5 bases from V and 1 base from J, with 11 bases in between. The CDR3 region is CASSVPSGQETQYF. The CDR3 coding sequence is TGTGCCAGTAGTGTTCCAAGCGGCCAAGAGACCCAGTACTTC.

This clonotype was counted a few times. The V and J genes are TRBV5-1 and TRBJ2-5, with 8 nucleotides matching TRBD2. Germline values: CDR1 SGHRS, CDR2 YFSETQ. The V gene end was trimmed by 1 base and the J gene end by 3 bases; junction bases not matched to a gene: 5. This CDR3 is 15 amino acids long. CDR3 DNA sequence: TGCGCCAGCAGCTTGCAATCAGCGGGGGAAGAGACCCAGTACTTC. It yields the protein CASSLQSAGEETQYF. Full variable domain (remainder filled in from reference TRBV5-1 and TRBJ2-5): KAGVTQTPRYLIKTRGQQVTLSCSPISGHRSVSWYQQTPGQGLQFLFEYFSETQRNKGNFPGRFSGRQFSNSRSEMNVSTLELGDSALYLCASSLQSAGEETQYFGPGTRLLVL.

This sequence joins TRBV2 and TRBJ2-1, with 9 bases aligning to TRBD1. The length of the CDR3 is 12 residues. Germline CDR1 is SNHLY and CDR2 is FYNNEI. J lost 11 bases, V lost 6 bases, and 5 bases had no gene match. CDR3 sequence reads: CASRGTGSKQFF. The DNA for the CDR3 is TGTGCCAGCAGGGGGACAGGGTCAAAGCAGTTCTTC.

The CDR3 reads CASSPGGWSNQPQHF. DNA for the CDR3: TGCGCCAGCAGCCCAGGGGGCTGGAGCAATCAGCCCCAGCATTTT. The gene calls are TRBV5-1 and TRBJ1-5; 8 nucleotides match TRBD1. Germline CDR1 SGHRS, CDR2 YFSETQ. Unmatched junction bases numbered 4, after V lost 4 bases and J lost 1 base. This CDR3 is built from 15 residues.